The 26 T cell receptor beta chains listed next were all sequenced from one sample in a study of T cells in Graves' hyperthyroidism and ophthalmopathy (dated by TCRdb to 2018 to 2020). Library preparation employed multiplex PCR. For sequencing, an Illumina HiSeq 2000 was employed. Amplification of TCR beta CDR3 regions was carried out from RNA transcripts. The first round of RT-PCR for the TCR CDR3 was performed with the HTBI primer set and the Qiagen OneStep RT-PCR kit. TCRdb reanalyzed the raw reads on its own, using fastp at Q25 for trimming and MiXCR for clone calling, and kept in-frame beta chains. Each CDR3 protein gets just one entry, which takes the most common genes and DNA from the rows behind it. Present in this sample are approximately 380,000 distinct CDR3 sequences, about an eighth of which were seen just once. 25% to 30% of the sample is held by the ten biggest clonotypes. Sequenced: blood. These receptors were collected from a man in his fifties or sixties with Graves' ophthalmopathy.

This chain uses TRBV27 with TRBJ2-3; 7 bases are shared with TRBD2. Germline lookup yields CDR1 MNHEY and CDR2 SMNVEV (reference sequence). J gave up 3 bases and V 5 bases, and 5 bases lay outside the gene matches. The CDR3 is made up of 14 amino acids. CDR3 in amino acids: CASSPGSGTDTQYF. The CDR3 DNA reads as TGTGCCAGCAGTCCCGGTAGCGGGACAGATACGCAGTATTTT.

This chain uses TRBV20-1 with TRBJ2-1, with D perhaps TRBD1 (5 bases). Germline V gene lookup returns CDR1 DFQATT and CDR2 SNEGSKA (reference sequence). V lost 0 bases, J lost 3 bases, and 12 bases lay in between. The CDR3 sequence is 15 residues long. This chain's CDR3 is CSARELQGGYNEQFF. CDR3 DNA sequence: TGCAGTGCTAGAGAGCTCCAGGGCGGCTACAATGAGCAGTTCTTC.

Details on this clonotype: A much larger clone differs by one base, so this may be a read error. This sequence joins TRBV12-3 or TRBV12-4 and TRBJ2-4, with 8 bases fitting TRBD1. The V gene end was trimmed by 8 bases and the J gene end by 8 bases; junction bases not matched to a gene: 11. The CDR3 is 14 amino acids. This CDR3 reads CASGLRGPQDIQYF. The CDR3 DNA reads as TGTGCCAGCGGTCTCAGGGGGCCCCAGGACATTCAGTACTTC.

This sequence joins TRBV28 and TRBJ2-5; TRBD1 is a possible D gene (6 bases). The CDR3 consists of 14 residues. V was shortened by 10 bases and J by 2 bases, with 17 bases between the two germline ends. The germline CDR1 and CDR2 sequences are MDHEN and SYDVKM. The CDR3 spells CATIETGTQETQYF. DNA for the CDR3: TGTGCCACTATCGAGACGGGGACACAAGAGACCCAGTACTTC.

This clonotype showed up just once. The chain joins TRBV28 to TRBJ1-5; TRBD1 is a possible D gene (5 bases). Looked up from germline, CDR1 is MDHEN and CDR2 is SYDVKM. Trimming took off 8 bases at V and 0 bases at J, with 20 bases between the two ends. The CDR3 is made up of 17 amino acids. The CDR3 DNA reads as TGTGCCAGCGGCAACCCGATGGACACTTATAGCAATCAGCCCCAGCATTTT. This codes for CASGNPMDTYSNQPQHF.

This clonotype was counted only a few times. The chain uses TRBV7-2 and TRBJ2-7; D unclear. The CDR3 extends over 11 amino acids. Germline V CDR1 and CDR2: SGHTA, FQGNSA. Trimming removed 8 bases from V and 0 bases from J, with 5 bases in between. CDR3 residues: CASARSYEQYF. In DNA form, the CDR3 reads TGTGCCAGCGCCCGCTCCTACGAGCAGTACTTC.

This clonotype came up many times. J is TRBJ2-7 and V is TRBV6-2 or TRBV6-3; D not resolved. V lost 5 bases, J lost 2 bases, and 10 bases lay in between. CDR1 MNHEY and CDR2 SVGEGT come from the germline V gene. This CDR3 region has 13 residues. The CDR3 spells CASSPGRAYEQYF. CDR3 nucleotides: TGTGCCAGCAGTCCCGGAAGAGCCTACGAGCAGTACTTC.

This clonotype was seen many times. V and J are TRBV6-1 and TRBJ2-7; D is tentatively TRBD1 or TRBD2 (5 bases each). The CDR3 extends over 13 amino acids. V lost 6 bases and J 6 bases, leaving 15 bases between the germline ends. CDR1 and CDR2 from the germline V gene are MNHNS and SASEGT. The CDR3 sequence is CASSPLPGSEQYF. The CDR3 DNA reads TGTGCCAGCAGCCCTCTACCAGGGAGCGAGCAGTACTTC.

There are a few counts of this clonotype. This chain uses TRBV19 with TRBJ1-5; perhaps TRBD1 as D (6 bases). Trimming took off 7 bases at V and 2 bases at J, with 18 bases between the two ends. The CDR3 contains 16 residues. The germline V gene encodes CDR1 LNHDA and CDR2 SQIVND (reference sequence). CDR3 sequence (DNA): TGTGCCAGTACTGATTGGTACAGGGATGGCAATCAGCCCCAGCATTTT. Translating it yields CASTDWYRDGNQPQHF. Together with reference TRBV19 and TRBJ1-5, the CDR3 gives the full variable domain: DGGITQSPKYLFRKEGQNVTLSCEQNLNHDAMYWYRQDPGQGLRLIYYSQIVNDFQKGDIAEGYSVSREKKESFPLTVTSAQKNPTAFYLCASTDWYRDGNQPQHFGDGTRLSIL.

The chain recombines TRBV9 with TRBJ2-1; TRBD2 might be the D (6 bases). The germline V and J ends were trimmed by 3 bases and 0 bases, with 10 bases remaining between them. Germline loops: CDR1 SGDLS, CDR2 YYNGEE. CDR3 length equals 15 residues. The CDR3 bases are TGTGCCAGCAGCGGGGACTTGGGCTCCTACAATGAGCAGTTCTTC. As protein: CASSGDLGSYNEQFF.

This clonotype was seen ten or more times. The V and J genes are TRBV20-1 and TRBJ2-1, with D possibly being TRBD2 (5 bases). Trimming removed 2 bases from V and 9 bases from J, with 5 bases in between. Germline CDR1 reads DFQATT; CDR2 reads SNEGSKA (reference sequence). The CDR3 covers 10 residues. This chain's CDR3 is CSARRGEQFF. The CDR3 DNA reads TGCAGTGCTAGACGGGGTGAGCAGTTCTTC.

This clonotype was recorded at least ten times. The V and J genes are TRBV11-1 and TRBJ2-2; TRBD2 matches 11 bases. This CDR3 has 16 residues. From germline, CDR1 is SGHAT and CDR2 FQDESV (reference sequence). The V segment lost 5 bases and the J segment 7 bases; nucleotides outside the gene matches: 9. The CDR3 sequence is CASSPTTSGTVGELFF. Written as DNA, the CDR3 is TGTGCCAGCAGCCCCACGACTAGCGGGACGGTCGGGGAGCTGTTTTTT.

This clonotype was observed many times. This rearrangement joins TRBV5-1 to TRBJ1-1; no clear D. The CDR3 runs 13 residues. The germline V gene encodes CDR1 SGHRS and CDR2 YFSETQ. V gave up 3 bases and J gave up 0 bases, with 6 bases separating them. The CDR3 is CASSSSMNTEAFF. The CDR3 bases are TGCGCCAGCAGCTCCTCAATGAACACTGAAGCTTTCTTT.

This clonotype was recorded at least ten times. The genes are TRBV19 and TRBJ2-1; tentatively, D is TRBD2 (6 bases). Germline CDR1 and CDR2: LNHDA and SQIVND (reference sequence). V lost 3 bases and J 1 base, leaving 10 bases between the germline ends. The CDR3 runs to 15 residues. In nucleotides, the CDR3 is TGTGCCAGTAGTATCCGGGAGACGTCCTACAATGAGCAGTTCTTC. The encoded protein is CASSIRETSYNEQFF. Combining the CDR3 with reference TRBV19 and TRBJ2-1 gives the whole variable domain DGGITQSPKYLFRKEGQNVTLSCEQNLNHDAMYWYRQDPGQGLRLIYYSQIVNDFQKGDIAEGYSVSREKKESFPLTVTSAQKNPTAFYLCASSIRETSYNEQFFGPGTRLTVL.

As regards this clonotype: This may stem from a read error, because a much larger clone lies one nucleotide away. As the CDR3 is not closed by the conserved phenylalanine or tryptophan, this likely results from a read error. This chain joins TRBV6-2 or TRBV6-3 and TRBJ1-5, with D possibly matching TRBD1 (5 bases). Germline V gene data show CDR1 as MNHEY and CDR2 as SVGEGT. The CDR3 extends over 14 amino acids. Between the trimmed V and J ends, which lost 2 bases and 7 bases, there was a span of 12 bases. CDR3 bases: TGTGCCAGCAGTTACATAAGGGGCGGCCAGCCCCAGCATTCT. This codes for CASSYIRGGQPQHS.

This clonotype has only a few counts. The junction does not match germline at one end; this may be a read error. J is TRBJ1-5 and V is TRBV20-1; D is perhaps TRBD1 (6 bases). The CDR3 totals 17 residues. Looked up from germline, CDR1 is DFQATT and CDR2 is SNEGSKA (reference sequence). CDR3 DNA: TGCAGTGCTAGTCAATTTGAGGGGGATCGTAGCAATCGGCCCCAGCATTTT. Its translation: CSASQFEGDRSNRPQHF.

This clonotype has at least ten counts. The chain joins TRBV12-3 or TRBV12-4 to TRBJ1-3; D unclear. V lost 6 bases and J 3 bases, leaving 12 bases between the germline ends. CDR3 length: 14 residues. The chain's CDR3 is CASSPKVGGNTIYF. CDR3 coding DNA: TGTGCCAGCAGCCCTAAAGTCGGTGGAAACACCATATATTTT.

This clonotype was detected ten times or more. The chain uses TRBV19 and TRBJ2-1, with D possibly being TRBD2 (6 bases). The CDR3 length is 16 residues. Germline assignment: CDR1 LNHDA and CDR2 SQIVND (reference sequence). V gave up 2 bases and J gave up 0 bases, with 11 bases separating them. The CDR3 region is CASSIPPGSSYNEQFF. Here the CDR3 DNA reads TGTGCCAGTAGTATACCCCCCGGGAGCTCCTACAATGAGCAGTTCTTC.

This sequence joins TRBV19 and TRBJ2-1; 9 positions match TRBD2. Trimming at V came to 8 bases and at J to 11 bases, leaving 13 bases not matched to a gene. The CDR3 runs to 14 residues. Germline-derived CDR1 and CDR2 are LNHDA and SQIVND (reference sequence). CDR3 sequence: CASQTSGSTMKQFF. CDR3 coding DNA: TGTGCCAGTCAGACTAGCGGTTCTACAATGAAGCAGTTCTTC.

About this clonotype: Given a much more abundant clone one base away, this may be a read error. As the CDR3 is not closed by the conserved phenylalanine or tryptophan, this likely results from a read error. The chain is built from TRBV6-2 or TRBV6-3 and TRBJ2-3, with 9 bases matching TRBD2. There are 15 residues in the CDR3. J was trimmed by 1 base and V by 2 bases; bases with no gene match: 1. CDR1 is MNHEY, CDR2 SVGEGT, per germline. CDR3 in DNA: TGTGCCAGCAGTTACGGCGGGAGGGGCACAGATACGCAGTATTCT. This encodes CASSYGGRGTDTQYS.

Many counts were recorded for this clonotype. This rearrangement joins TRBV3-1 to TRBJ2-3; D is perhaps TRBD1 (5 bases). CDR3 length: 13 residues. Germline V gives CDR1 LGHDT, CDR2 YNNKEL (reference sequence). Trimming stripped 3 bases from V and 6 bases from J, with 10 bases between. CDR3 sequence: CASSQGRSDTQYF. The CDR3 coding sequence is TGTGCCAGCAGCCAGGGGCGTTCGGATACGCAGTATTTT.

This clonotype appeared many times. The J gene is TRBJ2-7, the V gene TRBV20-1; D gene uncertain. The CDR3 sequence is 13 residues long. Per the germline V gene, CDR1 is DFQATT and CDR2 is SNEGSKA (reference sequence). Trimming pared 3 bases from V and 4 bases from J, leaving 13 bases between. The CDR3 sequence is CSARKLQNYEQYF. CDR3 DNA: TGCAGTGCTAGGAAGCTACAAAATTACGAGCAGTACTTC.

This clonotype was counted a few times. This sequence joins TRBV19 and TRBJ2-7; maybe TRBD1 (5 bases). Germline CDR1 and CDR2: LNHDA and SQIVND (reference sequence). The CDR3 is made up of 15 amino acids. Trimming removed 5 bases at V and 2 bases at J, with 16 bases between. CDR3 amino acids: CASSGRTGEPYEQYF. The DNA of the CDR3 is TGTGCCAGTAGTGGTCGAACAGGAGAGCCCTACGAGCAGTACTTC.

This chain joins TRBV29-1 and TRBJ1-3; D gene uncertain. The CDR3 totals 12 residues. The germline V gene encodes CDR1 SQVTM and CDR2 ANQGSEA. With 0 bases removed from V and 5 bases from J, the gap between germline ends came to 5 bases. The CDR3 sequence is CSVEDPRNTIYF. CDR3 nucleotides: TGCAGCGTTGAAGATCCCAGAAACACCATATATTTT.

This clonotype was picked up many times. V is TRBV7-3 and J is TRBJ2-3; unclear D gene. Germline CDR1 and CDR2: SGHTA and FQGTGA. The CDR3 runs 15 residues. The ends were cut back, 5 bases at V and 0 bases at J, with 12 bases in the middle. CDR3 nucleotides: TGTGCCAGCAGCCGTAGAGAGCCTAGCACAGATACGCAGTATTTT. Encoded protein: CASSRREPSTDTQYF.

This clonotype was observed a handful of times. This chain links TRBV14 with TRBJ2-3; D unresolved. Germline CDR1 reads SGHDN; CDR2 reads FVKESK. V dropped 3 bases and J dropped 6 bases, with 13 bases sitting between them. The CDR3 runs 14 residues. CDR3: CASSHIVDFDTQYF. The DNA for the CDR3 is TGTGCCAGCAGCCATATTGTGGATTTTGATACGCAGTATTTT.